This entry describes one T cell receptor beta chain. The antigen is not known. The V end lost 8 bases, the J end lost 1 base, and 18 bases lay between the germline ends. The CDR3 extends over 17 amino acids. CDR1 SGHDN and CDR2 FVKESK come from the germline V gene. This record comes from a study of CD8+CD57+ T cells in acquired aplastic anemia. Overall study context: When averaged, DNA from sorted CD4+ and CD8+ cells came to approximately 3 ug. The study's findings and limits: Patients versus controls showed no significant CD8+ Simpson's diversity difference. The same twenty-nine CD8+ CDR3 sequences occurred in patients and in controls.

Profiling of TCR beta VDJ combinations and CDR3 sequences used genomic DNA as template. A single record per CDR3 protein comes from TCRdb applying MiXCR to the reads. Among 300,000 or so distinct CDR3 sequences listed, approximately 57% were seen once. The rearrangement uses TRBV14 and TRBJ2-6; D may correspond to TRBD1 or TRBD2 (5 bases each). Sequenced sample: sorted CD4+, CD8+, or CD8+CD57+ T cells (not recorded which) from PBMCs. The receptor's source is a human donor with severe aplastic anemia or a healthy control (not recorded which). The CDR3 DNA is TGTGCCAGCTCACCACAGGAATGGGGGTCTGGGGCCAACGTCCTGACTTTC. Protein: CASSPQEWGSGANVLTF.